The 26 T cell receptor beta chains listed next were all sequenced from one sample in a study of CD8+ T cells in alopecia areata. As to treatment: oral pan-JAK inhibitor, 5-10 mg twice daily. Investigators isolated RNA and reverse transcribed it into cDNA to act as the sequencing template. TCRdb keeps only in-frame clones here, not all; method: immunoSEQ multiplex PCR. The sample shows around 290,000 clones, roughly 50% of them seen only once. The source material was CD4+ T cells sorted from blood, sampled at week 24, from a patient treated with tofacitinib. These receptors originate from a human donor with alopecia areata.

The J gene is TRBJ2-1, the V gene TRBV30, with a tentative D call TRBD1 (5 bases). Germline V gives CDR1 GTSNPN, CDR2 SVGIG (reference sequence). V was shortened by 2 bases and J by 2 bases, with 7 bases between the two germline ends. The CDR3 spans 13 residues. CDR3 residues: CAWSKGPYNEQFF. The CDR3 coding sequence is TGTGCCTGGAGTAAGGGGCCCTACAATGAGCAGTTCTTC.

The chain is built from TRBV5-1 and TRBJ2-5; 8 bases align to TRBD1. Germline trimming cut 3 bases from V and 7 bases from J; bases unmatched to any gene: 2. The CDR3 has 12 residues. Per the germline V gene, CDR1 is SGHRS and CDR2 is YFSETQ. This CDR3 reads CASSYDRGTQYF. In DNA, the CDR3 is TGCGCCAGCAGCTATGACAGGGGGACCCAGTACTTC.

This clone was found once. At the DNA level, this CDR3 is encoded by other sequences in the same sample as well. This sequence joins TRBV5-1 and TRBJ2-4; no clear D. V was trimmed by 0 bases and J by 0 bases, leaving 4 bases between them. Germline V CDR1 and CDR2: SGHRS, YFSETQ. The CDR3 is 14 residues long. The CDR3 reads CASSLEGAKNIQYF. DNA for the CDR3: TGCGCCAGCAGCTTGGAAGGAGCCAAAAACATTCAGTACTTC. The variable domain in full, with the rest retrieved from reference TRBV5-1 and TRBJ2-4, is KAGVTQTPRYLIKTRGQQVTLSCSPISGHRSVSWYQQTPGQGLQFLFEYFSETQRNKGNFPGRFSGRQFSNSRSEMNVSTLELGDSALYLCASSLEGAKNIQYFGAGTRLSVL.

This chain links TRBV4-1 with TRBJ2-3; weak D call: TRBD2 (6 bases). CDR3 length equals 19 residues. V shed 1 base and J shed 0 bases, with 20 bases lying between them. Germline loops: CDR1 MGHRA, CDR2 YSYEKL. The CDR3 is CASSQVGGTGISSTDTQYF. CDR3 nucleotide sequence: TGCGCCAGCAGCCAAGTGGGGGGAACGGGCATTTCTAGCACAGATACGCAGTATTTT.

This clone was counted only a few times. V is TRBV29-1 and J is TRBJ1-2; D not resolved. V gave up 6 bases and J gave up 2 bases, with 13 bases separating them. The CDR3 contains 13 residues. Germline loops: CDR1 SQVTM, CDR2 ANQGSEA. CDR3 coding DNA: TGCAGCGTCACGGATGGCAGCAACTATGGCTACACCTTC. Amino acid sequence: CSVTDGSNYGYTF.

This chain links TRBV6-6 with TRBJ1-2; a weak D match, TRBD1 (6 bases). Deletions cut 2 bases from V and 5 bases from J, with 6 bases between. CDR3 length: 12 residues. Germline V gene data show CDR1 as MNHNY and CDR2 as SVGAGI (reference sequence). The CDR3 reads CASSYGQYGYTF. The CDR3 DNA reads TGTGCCAGCAGTTACGGACAGTATGGCTACACCTTC.

This clone showed up just a few times. The rearrangement joins TRBV29-1 to TRBJ1-2, with a possible D match to TRBD1 (5 bases). Trimming cost V 4 bases and J 6 bases, with 18 bases left between them. This CDR3 has 14 residues. Germline values: CDR1 SQVTM, CDR2 ANQGSEA. CDR3 DNA: TGCAGCGTTGTTTCGTCGGGCAGGGTCGATGGCTACACCTTC. Protein product: CSVVSSGRVDGYTF.

V gene TRBV30 combines with J gene TRBJ1-2; 10 positions match TRBD1. V lost 4 bases, J lost 8 bases, and 7 bases stayed unmatched. CDR1 and CDR2 (germline): GTSNPN, SVGIG (reference sequence). There are 13 residues in the CDR3. The CDR3 region is CAWTGDRGGGYTF. CDR3 nucleotide sequence: TGTGCCTGGACAGGGGACAGGGGCGGCGGCTACACCTTC.

This chain connects TRBV5-6 to TRBJ1-2; D is unresolved. Trimming took off 0 bases at V and 3 bases at J, with 6 bases between the two ends. CDR3 length: 13 residues. Germline lookup yields CDR1 SGHDT and CDR2 YYEEEE. The CDR3 nucleotides read TGTGCCAGCAGCTTGGGTCAGGACTATGGCTACACCTTC. It translates to CASSLGQDYGYTF.

This clone has only a few counts. The rearrangement links TRBV7-2 to TRBJ2-3; possibly TRBD2 for D (7 bases). The CDR3 sequence is 14 residues long. V lost 4 bases to trimming and J lost 5 bases, with 13 bases between them. The V gene's germline CDR1 is SGHTA and CDR2 FQGNSA. CDR3 DNA: TGTGCCAGCAGCTCCGGGGGGCGGGGAGATACGCAGTATTTT. Translating gives CASSSGGRGDTQYF.

The gene calls are TRBV7-9 and TRBJ2-1; D possibly uses TRBD1 or TRBD2 (5 bases each). Germline loops: CDR1 SEHNR, CDR2 FQNEAQ (reference sequence). V lost 1 base and J 4 bases, leaving 20 bases between the germline ends. CDR3 length: 18 residues. In DNA form, the CDR3 reads TGTGCCAGCAGCTTAGAGGAGACAGACCTCTGGGGGTACAATGAGCAGTTCTTC. Protein sequence: CASSLEETDLWGYNEQFF.

The chain links TRBV7-3 to TRBJ2-2; D may be TRBD1 or TRBD2 (5 bases each). This CDR3 spans 14 amino acids. Germline V gene sequence: CDR1 SGHTA, CDR2 FQGTGA. V dropped 5 bases and J dropped 6 bases, with 13 bases sitting between them. The CDR3 nucleotides read TGTGCCAGCAGCCCAGGGAGACGGGCCGGGGAGCTGTTTTTT. Translating gives CASSPGRRAGELFF.

The V call is TRBV19, the J call TRBJ1-1, with 9 bases identical to TRBD1. Looked up from germline, CDR1 is LNHDA and CDR2 is SQIVND (reference sequence). This CDR3 spans 15 amino acids. V lost 3 bases and J lost 5; bases outside the gene matches: 7. Here the CDR3 DNA reads TGTGCCAGTAGTATCGAACAGGGGGCCAGGACTGAAGCTTTCTTT. Protein: CASSIEQGARTEAFF.

This chain links TRBV28 with TRBJ2-7, with 11 positions matching TRBD2. Germline V gene sequence: CDR1 MDHEN, CDR2 SYDVKM. Germline trimming cut 4 bases from V and 2 bases from J; bases unmatched to any gene: 7. This CDR3 spans 16 amino acids. CDR3: CASSSRGTSGTYEQYF. The CDR3, as DNA: TGTGCCAGCAGTTCAAGAGGGACTAGCGGTACCTACGAGCAGTACTTC.

This chain connects TRBV2 to TRBJ2-7; D not certain. This CDR3 contains 14 residues. Germline V lookup: CDR1 SNHLY, CDR2 FYNNEI. Trimming took off 3 bases at V and 1 base at J, with 10 bases between the two ends. The CDR3 DNA reads as TGTGCCAGCAGTGATGGGGAAGTTTCCTACGAGCAGTACTTC. Protein sequence: CASSDGEVSYEQYF.

The rearrangement links TRBV30 to TRBJ1-5; no firm D call. Germline assignment: CDR1 GTSNPN and CDR2 SVGIG (reference sequence). V was clipped by 1 base and J by 2 bases, with 12 bases between them. The CDR3 loop spans 15 amino acids. In DNA, the CDR3 is TGTGCCTGGAGTGCGGACCCCGCTGGCAATCAGCCCCAGCATTTT. Translated: CAWSADPAGNQPQHF. Together with reference TRBV30 and TRBJ1-5, the CDR3 gives the full variable domain: SQTIHQWPATLVQPVGSPLSLECTVEGTSNPNLYWYRQAAGRGLQLLFYSVGIGQISSEVPQNLSASRPQDRQFILSSKKLLLSDSGFYLCAWSADPAGNQPQHFGDGTRLSIL.

V usage is TRBV29-1 and J usage is TRBJ1-1; weak D call: TRBD1 (6 bases). V shed 7 bases and J shed 5 bases, with 17 bases lying between them. The germline CDR1 and CDR2 sequences are SQVTM and ANQGSEA. The CDR3 is 13 residues long. As DNA, the CDR3 is TGCAGCGCCGGAGCGGGGGGCAATACTGAAGCTTTCTTT. Translating it yields CSAGAGGNTEAFF. Supplemented by reference TRBV29-1 and TRBJ1-1, the full variable domain reads SAVISQKPSRDICQRGTSLTIQCQVDSQVTMMFWYRQQPGQSLTLIATANQGSEATYESGFVIDKFPISRPNLTFSTLTVSNMSPEDSSIYLCSAGAGGNTEAFFGQGTRLTVV.

Turning to this clone: Different DNA sequences within this sample yield the same CDR3. The V call is TRBV29-1, the J call TRBJ2-5; 8 bases are shared with TRBD1. Trimming at V came to 7 bases and at J to 5 bases, leaving 6 bases not matched to a gene. This CDR3 has 12 amino acids. Germline CDR1 is SQVTM and CDR2 is ANQGSEA. CDR3 in amino acids: CSALTGDETQYF. CDR3 DNA: TGCAGCGCCTTGACAGGGGACGAGACCCAGTACTTC.

This clone has a handful of counts. The CDR3 nucleotides are TGTGCCAGCAGCGCTACAGGGTTGGAGAACACCGGGGAGCTGTTTTTT. Translating gives CASSATGLENTGELFF. The V and J genes are TRBV2 and TRBJ2-2, with a tentative D call TRBD1 (6 bases). Germline values: CDR1 SNHLY, CDR2 FYNNEI. V was clipped by 6 bases and J by 1 base, with 15 bases between them. The CDR3 contains 16 residues.

The chain joins TRBV5-6 to TRBJ1-6; maybe TRBD1 (5 bases). Trimming shortened V by 4 bases and J by 9 bases, and 17 bases separated the two germline ends. CDR1 is SGHDT and CDR2 is YYEEEE in the germline V gene. The CDR3 totals 15 residues. The CDR3 reads CASSPGGGVGSPLHF. CDR3 in DNA: TGTGCCAGCAGCCCCGGTGGGGGGGTTGGTTCACCCCTCCACTTT.

This clone was seen just once. The J gene is TRBJ2-7, the V gene TRBV25-1, with D perhaps matching TRBD2 (5 bases). The V gene's germline CDR1 is MGHDK and CDR2 SYGVNS. Trimming left V 5 bases short and J 6 bases short, with 20 bases between. The CDR3 is 15 amino acids. The CDR3 loop reads CASSQSGSTGFEQYF. The CDR3 nucleotides read TGTGCCAGCAGTCAATCGGGCTCCACGGGGTTCGAGCAGTACTTC.

V is TRBV5-6 and J is TRBJ2-5; possible D gene TRBD2, 6 bases. Germline values: CDR1 SGHDT, CDR2 YYEEEE. This CDR3 is 15 amino acids long. Trimming removed 4 bases from V and 5 bases from J, with 18 bases in between. Here the CDR3 reads CASSPGTSWGETQYF. For the CDR3, the DNA is TGTGCCAGCAGCCCCGGGACTTCGTGGGGGGAGACCCAGTACTTC.

This chain uses TRBV4-1 with TRBJ2-1; 7 bases agree with TRBD1. Germline CDR1 and CDR2: MGHRA and YSYEKL. V was pared by 5 bases and J by 3 bases, with 10 bases of the junction left unmatched. The CDR3 consists of 16 residues. CDR3 amino acids: CASSVQQGQNYNEQFF. In nucleotides, the CDR3 is TGCGCCAGCAGCGTTCAGCAGGGACAGAACTACAATGAGCAGTTCTTC.

This clone was recorded once. The chain recombines TRBV7-2 with TRBJ1-2, with 8 bases fitting TRBD1. Germline assignment: CDR1 SGHTA and CDR2 FQGNSA. The CDR3 loop spans 18 amino acids. The J segment lost 0 bases and the V segment lost 0 bases, leaving 9 bases of the junction unmatched. In DNA form, the CDR3 reads TGTGCCAGCAGCTTAGCGCGTCAGGGGGCGACCCCTAACTATGGCTACACCTTC. Its protein is CASSLARQGATPNYGYTF.

This clone is a singleton in its sample. This sequence joins TRBV7-9 and TRBJ2-1, with TRBD1 identical over 7 bases. The V gene end was trimmed by 7 bases and the J gene end by 10 bases; junction bases not matched to a gene: 10. This CDR3 is built from 13 residues. The V gene's germline CDR1 is SEHNR and CDR2 FQNEAQ (reference sequence). The CDR3 DNA follows: TGTGCCAGCACCATGTCAGGGGGAATGGAGCAGTTCTTC. Its translation is CASTMSGGMEQFF.

This clone has just one count. This sequence joins TRBV5-1 and TRBJ2-5; the D is unclear. Between the trimmed V and J ends, which lost 0 bases and 1 base, there was a span of 7 bases. Germline V gives CDR1 SGHRS, CDR2 YFSETQ. This CDR3 has 14 residues. The CDR3 sequence: CASSLGRTQETQYF. The CDR3 coding sequence is TGCGCCAGCAGCTTGGGTCGGACCCAAGAGACCCAGTACTTC.